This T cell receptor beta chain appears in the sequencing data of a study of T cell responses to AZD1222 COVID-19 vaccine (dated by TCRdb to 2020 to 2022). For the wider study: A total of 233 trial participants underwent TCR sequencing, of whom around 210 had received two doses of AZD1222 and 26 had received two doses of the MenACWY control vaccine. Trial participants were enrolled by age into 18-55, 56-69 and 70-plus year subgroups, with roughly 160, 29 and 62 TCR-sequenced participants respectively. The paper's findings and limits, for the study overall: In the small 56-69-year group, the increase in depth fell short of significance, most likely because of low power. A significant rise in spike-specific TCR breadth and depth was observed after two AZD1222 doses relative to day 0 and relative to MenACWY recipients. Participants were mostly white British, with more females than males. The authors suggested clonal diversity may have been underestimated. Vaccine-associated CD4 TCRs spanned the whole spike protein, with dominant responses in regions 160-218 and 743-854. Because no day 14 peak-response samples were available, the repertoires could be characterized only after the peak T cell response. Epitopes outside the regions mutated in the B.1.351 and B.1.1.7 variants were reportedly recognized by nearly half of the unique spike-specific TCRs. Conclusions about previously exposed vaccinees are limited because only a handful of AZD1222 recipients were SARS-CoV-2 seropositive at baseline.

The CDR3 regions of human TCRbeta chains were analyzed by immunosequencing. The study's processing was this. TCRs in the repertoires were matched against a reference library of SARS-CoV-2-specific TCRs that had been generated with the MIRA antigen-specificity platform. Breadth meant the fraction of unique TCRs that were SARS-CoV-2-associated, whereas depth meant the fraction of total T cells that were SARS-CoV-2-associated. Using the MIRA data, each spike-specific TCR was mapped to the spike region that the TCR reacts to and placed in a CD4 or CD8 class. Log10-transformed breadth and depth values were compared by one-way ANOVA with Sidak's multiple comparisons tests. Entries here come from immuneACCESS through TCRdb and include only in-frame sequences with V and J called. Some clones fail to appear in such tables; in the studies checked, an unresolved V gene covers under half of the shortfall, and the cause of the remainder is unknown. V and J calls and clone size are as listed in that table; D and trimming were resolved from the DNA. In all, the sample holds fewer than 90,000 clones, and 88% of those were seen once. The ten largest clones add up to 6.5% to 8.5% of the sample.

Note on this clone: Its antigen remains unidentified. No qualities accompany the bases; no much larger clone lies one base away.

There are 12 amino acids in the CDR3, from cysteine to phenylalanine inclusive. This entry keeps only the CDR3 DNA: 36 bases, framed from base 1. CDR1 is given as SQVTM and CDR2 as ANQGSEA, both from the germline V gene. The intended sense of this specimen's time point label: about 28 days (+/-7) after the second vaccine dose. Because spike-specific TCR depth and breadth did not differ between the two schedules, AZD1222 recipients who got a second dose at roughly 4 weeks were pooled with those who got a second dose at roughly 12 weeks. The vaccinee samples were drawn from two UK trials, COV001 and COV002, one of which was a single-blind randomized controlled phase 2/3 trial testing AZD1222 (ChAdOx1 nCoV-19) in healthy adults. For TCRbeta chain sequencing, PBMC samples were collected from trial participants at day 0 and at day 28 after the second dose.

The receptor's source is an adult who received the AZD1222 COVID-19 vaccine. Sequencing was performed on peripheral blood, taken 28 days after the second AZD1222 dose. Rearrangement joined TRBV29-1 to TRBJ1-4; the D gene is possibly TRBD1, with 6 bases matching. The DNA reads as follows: TGCAGTGGCGGGGGCCATAATGAAAAACTGTTTTTT. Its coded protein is CSGGGHNEKLFF.